This T cell receptor beta chain was documented in a study of CD8+ T cells in alopecia areata. RNA extraction was followed by reverse transcription into cDNA, which acted as the sequencing template. Produced via immunoSEQ multiplex PCR; TCRdb's table is partial and in-frame only. Here the sample spans 95,000 to 110,000 clones, 80% to 85% being singletons. General observations from the study: Shared TCR sequences were less clear between patients than in mice, possibly partly from HLA diversity. While patients received tofacitinib, many expanded lesional clones remained present in scalp and blood.

Turning to this clone: The antigen is unknown.

The CDR3 covers 15 residues. Looked up from germline, CDR1 is SGHVS and CDR2 is FQNEAQ. Losses at the gene ends were 0 bases for V and 6 bases for J; bases not matched to a gene: 4. Stated treatment: oral pan-JAK inhibitor, 5-10 mg twice daily. Individuals with alopecia areata gave both lesional scalp punch biopsies and peripheral blood for collection. The V and J genes are TRBV7-8 and TRBJ2-3; 9 nucleotides align to TRBD1. This clonotype was obtained from a human donor with alopecia areata. The material sequenced was CD8+ T cells sorted from blood, taken at week 24, from a patient treated with tofacitinib. The CDR3 DNA follows: TGTGCCAGCAGCTTAGCGGGACAGGGAGCGGATACGCAGTATTTT. Residues: CASSLAGQGADTQYF.